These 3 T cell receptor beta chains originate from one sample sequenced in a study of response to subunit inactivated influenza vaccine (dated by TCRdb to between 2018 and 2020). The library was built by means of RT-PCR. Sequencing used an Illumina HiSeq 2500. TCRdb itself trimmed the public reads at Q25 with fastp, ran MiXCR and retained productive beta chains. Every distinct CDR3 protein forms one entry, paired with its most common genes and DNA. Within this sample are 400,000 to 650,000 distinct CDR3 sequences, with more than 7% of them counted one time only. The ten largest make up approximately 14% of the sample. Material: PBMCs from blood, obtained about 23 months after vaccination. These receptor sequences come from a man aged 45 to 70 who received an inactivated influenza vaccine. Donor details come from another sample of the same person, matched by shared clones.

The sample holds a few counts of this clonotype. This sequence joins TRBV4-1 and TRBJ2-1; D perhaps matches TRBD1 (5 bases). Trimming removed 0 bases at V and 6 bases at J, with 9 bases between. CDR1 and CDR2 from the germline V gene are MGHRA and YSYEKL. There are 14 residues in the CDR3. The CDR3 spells CASSQDPDSNEQFF. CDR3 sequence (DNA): TGCGCCAGCAGCCAAGATCCTGACAGCAATGAGCAGTTCTTC.

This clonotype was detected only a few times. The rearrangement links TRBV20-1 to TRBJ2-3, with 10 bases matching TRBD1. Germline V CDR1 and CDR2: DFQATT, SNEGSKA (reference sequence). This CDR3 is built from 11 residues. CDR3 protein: CRVGQGDTQYF. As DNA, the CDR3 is TGCAGAGTGGGACAGGGGGATACGCAGTATTTT.

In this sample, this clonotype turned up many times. CDR3 sequence: CSARDGSNIVNEQFF. DNA for the CDR3: TGCAGTGCTAGAGACGGGAGTAATATAGTCAATGAGCAGTTCTTC. The rearrangement links TRBV20-1 to TRBJ2-1; a weak D match, TRBD2 (6 bases). CDR3 length: 15 residues. The V end was cut by 0 bases, the J end by 6 bases, with 15 bases between. From germline, CDR1 is DFQATT and CDR2 SNEGSKA (reference sequence).